This T cell receptor (beta chain) was captured by sequencing in a study of T cell repertoires in cytomegalovirus infection. On the study more broadly: Indicated by public TCR beta signatures were CMV infection and matching HLA type.

Trimming stripped 3 bases from V and 4 bases from J, with 12 bases between. The CDR3 totals 14 residues. Germline V CDR1 and CDR2: MNHEY, SMNVEV (reference sequence). TCRdb recomputed calls from the reads with MiXCR, one row per CDR3 protein. The sample lists a few hundred thousand distinct CDR3 sequences, roughly 15% seen once, with around 12% in the top ten. The study, taken as a whole, reports: Carriers of CMV plus the relevant HLA were identified by cumulative public TCR beta family frequency. Clonotype analysis showed dominance of the ex vivo response by HLA-C-restricted CMV-specific TCR beta clonotypes.

This clonotype was observed a few times. The antigen is unknown. The chain carries TRBV27 and TRBJ1-1, with TRBD1 as a possible D gene (6 bases). This clonotype was sampled from a human donor in good health (CMV status not recorded). Some clones in this sample may be carry-over from other donors' samples. Sequences were obtained from PBMCs. In DNA, the CDR3 is TGTGCCAGCAGTTTTAGGGGGGGGTCCACTGAAGCTTTCTTT. It translates to CASSFRGGSTEAFF.